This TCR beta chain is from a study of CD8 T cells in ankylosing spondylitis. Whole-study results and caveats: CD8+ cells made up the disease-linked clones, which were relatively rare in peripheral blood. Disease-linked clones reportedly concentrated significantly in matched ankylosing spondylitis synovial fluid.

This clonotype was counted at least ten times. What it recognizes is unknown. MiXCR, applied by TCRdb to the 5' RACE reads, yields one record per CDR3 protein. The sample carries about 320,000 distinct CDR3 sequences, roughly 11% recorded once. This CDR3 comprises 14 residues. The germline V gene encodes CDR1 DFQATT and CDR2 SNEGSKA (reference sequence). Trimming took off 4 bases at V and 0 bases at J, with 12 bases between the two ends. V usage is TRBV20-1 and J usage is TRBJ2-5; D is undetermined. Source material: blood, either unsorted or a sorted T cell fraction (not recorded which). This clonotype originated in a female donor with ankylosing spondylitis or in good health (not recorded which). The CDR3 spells CSAISPTDQETQYF. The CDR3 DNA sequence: TGCAGTGCTATTTCGCCGACGGACCAAGAGACCCAGTACTTC.